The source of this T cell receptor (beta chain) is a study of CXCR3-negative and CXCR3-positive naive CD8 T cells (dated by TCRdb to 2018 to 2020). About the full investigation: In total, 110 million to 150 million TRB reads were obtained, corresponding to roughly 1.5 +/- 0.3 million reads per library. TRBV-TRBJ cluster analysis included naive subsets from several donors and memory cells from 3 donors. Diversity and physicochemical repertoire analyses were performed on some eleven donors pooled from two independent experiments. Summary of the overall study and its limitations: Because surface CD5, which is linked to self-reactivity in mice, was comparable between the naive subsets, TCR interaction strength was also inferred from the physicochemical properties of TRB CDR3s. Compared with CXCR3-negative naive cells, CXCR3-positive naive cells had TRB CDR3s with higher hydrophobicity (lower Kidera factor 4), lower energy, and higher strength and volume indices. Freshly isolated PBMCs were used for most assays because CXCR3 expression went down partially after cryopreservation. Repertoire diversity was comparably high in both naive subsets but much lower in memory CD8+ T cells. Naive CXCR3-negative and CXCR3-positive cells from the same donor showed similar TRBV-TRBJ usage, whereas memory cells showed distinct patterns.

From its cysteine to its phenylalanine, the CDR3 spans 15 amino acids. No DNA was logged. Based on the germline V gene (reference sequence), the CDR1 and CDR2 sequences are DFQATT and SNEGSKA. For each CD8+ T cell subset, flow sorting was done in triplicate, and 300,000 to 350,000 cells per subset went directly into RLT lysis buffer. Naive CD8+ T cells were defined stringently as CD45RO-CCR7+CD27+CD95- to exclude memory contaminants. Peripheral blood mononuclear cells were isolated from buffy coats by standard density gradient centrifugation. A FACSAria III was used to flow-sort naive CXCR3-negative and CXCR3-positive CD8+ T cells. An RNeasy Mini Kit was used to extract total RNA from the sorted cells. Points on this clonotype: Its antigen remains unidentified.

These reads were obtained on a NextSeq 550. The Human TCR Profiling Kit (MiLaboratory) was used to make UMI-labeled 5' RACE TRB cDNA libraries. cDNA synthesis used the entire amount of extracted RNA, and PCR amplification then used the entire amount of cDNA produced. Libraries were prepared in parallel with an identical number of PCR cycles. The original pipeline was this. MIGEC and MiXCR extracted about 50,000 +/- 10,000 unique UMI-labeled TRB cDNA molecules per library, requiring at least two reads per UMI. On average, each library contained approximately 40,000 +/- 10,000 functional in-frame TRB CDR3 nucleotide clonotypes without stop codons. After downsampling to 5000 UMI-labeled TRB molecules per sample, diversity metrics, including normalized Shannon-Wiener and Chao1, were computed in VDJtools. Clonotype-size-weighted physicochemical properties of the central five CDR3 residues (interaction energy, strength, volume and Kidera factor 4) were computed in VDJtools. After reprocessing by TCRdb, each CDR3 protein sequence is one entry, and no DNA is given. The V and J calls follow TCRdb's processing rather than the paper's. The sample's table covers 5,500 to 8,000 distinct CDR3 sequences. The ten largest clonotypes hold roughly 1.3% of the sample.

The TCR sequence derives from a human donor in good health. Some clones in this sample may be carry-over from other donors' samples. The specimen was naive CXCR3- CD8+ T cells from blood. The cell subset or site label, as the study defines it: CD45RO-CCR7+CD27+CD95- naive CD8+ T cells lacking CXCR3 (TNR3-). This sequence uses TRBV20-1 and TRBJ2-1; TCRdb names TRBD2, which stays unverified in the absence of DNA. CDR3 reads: CSARVAGRGNNEQFF.